These 10 T cell receptor beta chains came from one sample sequenced in a study of OX40 agonist ivuxolimab in advanced cancers. Measured with immunoSEQ multiplex PCR; TCRdb has only the in-frame clones, and not every one. The sample holds 52,000 or so clones, over 80% seen once. This specimen consisted of CD4+ or CD8+ T cells sorted from blood, obtained in a trial of the OX40 agonist ivuxolimab. The receptors stem from an adult with an advanced solid tumor such as melanoma, head and neck, liver or kidney cancer.

J is TRBJ1-5 and V is TRBV19; 7 bases are a match to TRBD1. Germline V gene data show CDR1 as LNHDA and CDR2 as SQIVND (reference sequence). V was pared by 5 bases and J by 2 bases, with 3 bases of the junction left unmatched. This CDR3 contains 14 residues. The CDR3 reads CASSYTGGNQPQHF. For the CDR3, the DNA is TGTGCCAGTAGTTACACAGGGGGCAATCAGCCCCAGCATTTT.

The rearrangement uses TRBV7-2 and TRBJ2-2; TRBD1 matches at 7 bases. Per germline, CDR1 SGHTA and CDR2 FQGNSA. V dropped 5 bases and J dropped 1; count of bases not matched to a gene: 4. This CDR3 has 15 amino acids. CDR3 nucleotide sequence: TGTGCCAGCAGCCTAGGGGGCGAGAACACCGGGGAGCTGTTTTTT. Its translation is CASSLGGENTGELFF.

This clone turned up a few times. CDR3 nucleotides: TGTGCCAGCAGCTCGGACAGACCCCTTTCGAATGAGCAGTTCTTC. It yields the protein CASSSDRPLSNEQFF. V is TRBV7-9 and J is TRBJ2-1, with D maybe TRBD1 (6 bases). Deletions cut 4 bases from V and 7 bases from J, with 17 bases between. The germline V gene encodes CDR1 SEHNR and CDR2 FQNEAQ (reference sequence). The CDR3 sequence is 15 residues long.

This clone was seen a handful of times. The chain uses TRBV6-5 and TRBJ2-5; 9 nucleotides align to TRBD2. J gave up 3 bases and V 4 bases, and 6 bases lay outside the gene matches. Per the germline V gene, CDR1 is MNHEY and CDR2 is SVGAGI. This CDR3 is 15 amino acids long. CDR3: CASSSAGGGKETQYF. CDR3 nucleotides: TGTGCCAGCAGTTCTGCGGGGGGGGGAAAAGAGACCCAGTACTTC.

The chain joins TRBV18 to TRBJ1-1; possible D gene TRBD1, 6 bases. This CDR3 has 13 amino acids. Germline loops: CDR1 KGHSH, CDR2 LQKENI. The V end was cut by 4 bases, the J end by 3 bases, with 9 bases between. The CDR3 sequence is CASSQRTDTEAFF. The CDR3 DNA reads TGTGCCAGCTCACAGCGGACAGACACTGAAGCTTTCTTT.

The sample holds a few counts of this clone. V is TRBV30 and J is TRBJ1-2; the D gene is possibly TRBD1 (5 bases). CDR3 size: 13 residues. CDR1 and CDR2 from the germline V gene are GTSNPN and SVGIG (reference sequence). Deletions cut 3 bases from V and 1 base from J, with 9 bases between. The CDR3 reads CAWRDTYNYGYTF. CDR3 bases: TGTGCCTGGAGGGACACCTATAACTATGGCTACACCTTC.

The chain employs TRBV2 and TRBJ1-1, with D possibly being TRBD1 (6 bases). The CDR3 has 14 residues. Germline-derived CDR1 and CDR2 are SNHLY and FYNNEI. Trimming removed 5 bases from V and 7 bases from J, with 17 bases in between. This chain's CDR3 is CASSTGLAPLEAFF. For the CDR3, the DNA is TGTGCCAGCAGTACAGGGTTAGCCCCCCTTGAAGCTTTCTTT.

The J gene is TRBJ1-5, the V gene TRBV18, with 9 positions matching TRBD1. The CDR3 is 17 residues long. The V gene's germline CDR1 is KGHSH and CDR2 LQKENI. V shed 3 bases, J shed 3 bases, and the junction held 9 bases outside the gene matches. The DNA of the CDR3 is TGTGCCAGCTCACCCTCGTCCGGGACAGGGTCCAATCAGCCCCAGCATTTT. Translated, it gives CASSPSSGTGSNQPQHF.

V and J are TRBV5-1 and TRBJ1-1; D perhaps matches TRBD1 (5 bases). Trimming removed 2 bases at V and 3 bases at J, with 11 bases between. This CDR3 has 14 amino acids. In germline, CDR1 is SGHRS, CDR2 YFSETQ. The CDR3 DNA is TGCGCCAGCAGCTTTGGTGACAGATACACTGAAGCTTTCTTT. This codes for CASSFGDRYTEAFF. Filled out from reference TRBV5-1 and TRBJ1-1, the complete variable domain reads KAGVTQTPRYLIKTRGQQVTLSCSPISGHRSVSWYQQTPGQGLQFLFEYFSETQRNKGNFPGRFSGRQFSNSRSEMNVSTLELGDSALYLCASSFGDRYTEAFFGQGTRLTVV.

The chain carries TRBV2 and TRBJ2-7, with a tentative D call TRBD2 (5 bases). In germline, CDR1 is SNHLY, CDR2 FYNNEI. The CDR3 is 13 amino acids. Trimming cost V 11 bases and J 3 bases, with 17 bases left between them. The CDR3 DNA reads as TGTGCCCTAGGGAGTTCCGGAGGCTACGAGCAGTACTTC. This codes for CALGSSGGYEQYF.